This T cell receptor (beta chain) is drawn from a study of blood T cell repertoires in COVID-19. Looking at the study overall: The cDNA or gDNA used as material had been derived from T cells, B-cell-depleted T cells, or PBMCs.

Source study methods: For nucleated cells, counts were estimated from reference gene primer amplification. Data came from immunoSEQ multiplex PCR; TCRdb stores just in-frame clones and leaves some out. V, J and clone size are taken as reported in that table, and D and trimming were inferred from the DNA itself. The sample consists of 95,000 to 100,000 clones, roughly 90% of them appearing once. Deletions cut 1 base from V and 4 bases from J, with 17 bases between. CDR1 is LGHDT and CDR2 is YNNKEL in the germline V gene (reference sequence). The CDR3 runs 16 residues. Patients from Seattle were sampled longitudinally, starting during active infection.

Sequenced: peripheral blood. This sequence originates from a human donor with COVID-19, enrolled during active disease. The donor label of this sample is uncertain. This chain joins TRBV3-1 (or the pseudogene TRBV3-2) and TRBJ2-7, with D perhaps TRBD1 (5 bases). CDR3 sequence: CASSQAGAPPVYEQYF. CDR3 coding DNA: TGTGCCAGCAGCCAAGCTGGGGCTCCTCCCGTGTACGAGCAGTACTTC.